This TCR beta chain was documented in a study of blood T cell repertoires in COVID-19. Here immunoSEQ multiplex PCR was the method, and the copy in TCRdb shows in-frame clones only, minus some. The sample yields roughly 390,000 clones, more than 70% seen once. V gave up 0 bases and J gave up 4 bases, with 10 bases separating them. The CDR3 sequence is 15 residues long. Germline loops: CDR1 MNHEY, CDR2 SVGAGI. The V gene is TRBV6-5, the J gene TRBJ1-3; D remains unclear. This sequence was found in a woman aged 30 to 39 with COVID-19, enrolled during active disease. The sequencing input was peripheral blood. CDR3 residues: CASSYSRVEGNTIYF. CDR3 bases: TGTGCCAGCAGTTACTCCCGGGTGGAAGGAAACACCATATATTTT.